The clone carrying this T cell receptor beta chain has more than one count but fewer than ten. These data come from a study of blood T cell repertoires in COVID-19. The V end was cut by 9 bases, the J end by 5 bases, with 16 bases between. The CDR3 consists of 14 residues. The V gene's germline CDR1 is KGHDR and CDR2 SFDVKD. Profiled with immunoSEQ multiplex PCR; TCRdb holds only in-frame clones, not every one. The table records hundreds of thousands of clones, 80% to 90% of them present only once. This TCR came from a man aged 25 to 40 who had recovered from COVID-19. Sequencing used PBMCs or T cells enriched from blood (not recorded which). The rearrangement uses TRBV24-1 and TRBJ2-1; no clear D. The CDR3 sequence is CATGGSSTDNEQFF. For the CDR3, the DNA is TGTGCCACCGGCGGCTCTTCGACTGACAATGAGCAGTTCTTC.